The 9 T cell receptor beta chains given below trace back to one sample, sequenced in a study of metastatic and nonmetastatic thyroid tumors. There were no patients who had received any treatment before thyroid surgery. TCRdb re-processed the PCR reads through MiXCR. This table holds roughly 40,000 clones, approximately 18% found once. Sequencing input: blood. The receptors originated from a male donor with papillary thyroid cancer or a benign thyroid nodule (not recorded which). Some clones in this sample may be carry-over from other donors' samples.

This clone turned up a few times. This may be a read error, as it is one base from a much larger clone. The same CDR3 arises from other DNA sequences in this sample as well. CDR3 loop: CASSLARGRDIYEQYF. The DNA for the CDR3 is TGTGCCAGCAGCTTGGCAAGGGGCCGGGACATCTACGAGCAGTACTTC. This rearrangement joins TRBV5-4 to TRBJ2-7; the D gene is possibly TRBD1 (6 bases). The CDR3 covers 16 residues. V was clipped by 0 bases and J by 3 bases, with 16 bases between them. CDR1 is SGHNT and CDR2 is YYREEE in the germline V gene (reference sequence).

This CDR3 reads CASSSGQGRRGYTF. The CDR3 DNA is TGTGCCAGCAGTTCTGGACAGGGACGACGTGGCTACACCTTC. The V gene is TRBV27, the J gene TRBJ1-2; TRBD1 agrees at 8 bases. Trimming at V came to 4 bases and at J to 7 bases, leaving 8 bases not matched to a gene. CDR3 length equals 14 residues. Germline CDR1 MNHEY, CDR2 SMNVEV (reference sequence).

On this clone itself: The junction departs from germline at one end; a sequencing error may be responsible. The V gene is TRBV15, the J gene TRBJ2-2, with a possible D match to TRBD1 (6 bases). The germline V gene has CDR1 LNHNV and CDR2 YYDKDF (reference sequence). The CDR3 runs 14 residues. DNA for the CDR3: TGTGCCACCAAGCAGGGGATGAACACCTGGGAGCTGTTTTTT. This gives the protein CATKQGMNTWELFF.

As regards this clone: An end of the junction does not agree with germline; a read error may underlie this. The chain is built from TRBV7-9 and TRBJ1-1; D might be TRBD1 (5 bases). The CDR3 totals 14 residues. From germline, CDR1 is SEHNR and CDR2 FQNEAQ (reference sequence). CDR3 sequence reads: CAISPTEGTGEAFF. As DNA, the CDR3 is TGTGCCATCAGCCCGACAGAGGGAACGGGTGAAGCTTTCTTT. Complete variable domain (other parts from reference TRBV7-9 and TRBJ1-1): DTGVSQNPRHKITKRGQNVTFRCDPISEHNRLYWYRQTLGQGPEFLTYFQNEAQLEKSRLLSDRFSAERPKGSFSTLEIQRTEQGDSAMYLCAISPTEGTGEAFFGQGTRLTVV.

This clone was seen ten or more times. CDR3 in amino acids: CSVERQSVPEETQYF. Here the CDR3 DNA reads TGCAGCGTTGAACGACAGTCGGTCCCGGAAGAGACCCAGTACTTC. The rearrangement uses TRBV29-1 and TRBJ2-5; tentatively, D is TRBD1 (5 bases). The V gene's germline CDR1 is SQVTM and CDR2 ANQGSEA. V was clipped by 2 bases and J by 3 bases, with 16 bases between them. This CDR3 contains 15 residues.

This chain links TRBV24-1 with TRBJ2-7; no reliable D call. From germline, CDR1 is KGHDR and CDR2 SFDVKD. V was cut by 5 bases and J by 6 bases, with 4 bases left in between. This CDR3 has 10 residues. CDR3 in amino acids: CATSVREQYF. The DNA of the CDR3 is TGTGCCACCAGTGTCCGCGAGCAGTACTTC.

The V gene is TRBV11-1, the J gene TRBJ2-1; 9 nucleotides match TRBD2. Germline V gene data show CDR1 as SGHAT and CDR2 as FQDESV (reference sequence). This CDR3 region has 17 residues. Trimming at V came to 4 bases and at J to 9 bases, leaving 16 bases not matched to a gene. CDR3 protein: CASSSGGSGGGVAEQFF. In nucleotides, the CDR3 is TGTGCCAGCAGCTCGGGGGGTAGCGGGGGTGGGGTAGCTGAGCAGTTCTTC.

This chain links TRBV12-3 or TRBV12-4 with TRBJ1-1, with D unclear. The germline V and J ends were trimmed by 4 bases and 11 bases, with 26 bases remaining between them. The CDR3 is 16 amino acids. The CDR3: CASSSTVIGLAWSAFF. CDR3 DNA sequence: TGTGCCAGCAGTTCAACCGTTATAGGGCTGGCCTGGAGTGCTTTCTTT.

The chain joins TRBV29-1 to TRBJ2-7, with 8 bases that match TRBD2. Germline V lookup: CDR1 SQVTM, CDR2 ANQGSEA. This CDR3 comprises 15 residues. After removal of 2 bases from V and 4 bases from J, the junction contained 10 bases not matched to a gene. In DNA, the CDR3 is TGCAGCGTTGAACATCGGGGGGGCTCGGGTTACGAGCAGTACTTC. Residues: CSVEHRGGSGYEQYF.